This T cell receptor (beta chain) was sequenced for a study of blood T cells in healthy people across ages. Whole-study results and caveats: Greater diversity and more naive CD4+ cells were seen in long-lived donors than in aged donors.

CDR3 length: 12 residues. Trimming cost V 6 bases and J 6 bases, with 9 bases left between them. Germline lookup yields CDR1 MNHEY and CDR2 SVGEGT. Of note for this clonotype: Its antigen remains unknown.

A second PCR, run for about 6 to 11 cycles, used a sample-barcoded 5' primer plus a J-beta primer mix. A template-switch adaptor containing 12 random nucleotides labeled each cDNA molecule. TCRdb reprocessed the 5' RACE reads with MiXCR, giving one entry per CDR3 protein. The sample holds 1.5 million to 2 million distinct CDR3 sequences; approximately 28% are singletons and the top ten take 7.7%. The specimen sequenced was blood. This sequence was found in a woman in her 30s in good health. The chain carries TRBV6-2 or TRBV6-3 and TRBJ1-5; D not resolved. CDR3 nucleotide sequence: TGTGCCAGCAGGCTTTGGGGTCAGCCCCAGCATTTT. Translated: CASRLWGQPQHF.